The rows below give T cell receptor beta chains drawn from one sample of a study of vaccination effects on CD4 cells after COVID-19. These TCRs are of unknown antigen specificity. Sequenced by immunoSEQ multiplex PCR; TCRdb stores in-frame clones only, minus some. The data contain 30,000 to 40,000 clones, roughly 72% of them seen just once; the ten biggest clones take up around 30%. The source material was CD4+ T cells from PBMCs cultured with HCoV-OC43 spike peptides, sampled before COVID-19 vaccination. The receptors shown here come from a human donor who received a COVID-19 vaccine. The CDR3 runs from the conserved cysteine through the conserved F or W. The order of the fields is J gene, D gene, clone size, V gene, CDR3 DNA, CDR3 protein. D genes are given only for firm matches. A row's size may be missing; if present it is once, few, many or a size class.

TRBJ1-2 | - | - | TRBV9 | TGTGCCAGCAGCCCCGAATACTATGGCTACACCTTC | CASSPEYYGYTF
TRBJ2-1 | - | - | TRBV5-1 | TGCGCCAGCAGCTTGGGGCGGGGGCAGTTCTTC | CASSLGRGQFF
TRBJ2-3 | TRBD2 | - | TRBV5-1 | TGCGCCAGCAGCGCTAGCGGGACGGTAGATACGCAGTATTTT | CASSASGTVDTQYF
TRBJ1-1 | - | - | TRBV28 | TGTGCCAGCAGGACAAGGAACACTGAAGCTTTCTTT | CASRTRNTEAFF
TRBJ2-2 | TRBD1 | - | TRBV7-9 | TGTGCCAGCCGTCTTCAGGGGGCGAACACCGGGGAGCTGTTTTTT | CASRLQGANTGELFF
TRBJ1-1 | - | few | TRBV27 | TGTGCCAGCAGTTTATCCCCTACATACACTGAAGCTTTCTTT | CASSLSPTYTEAFF
TRBJ2-1 | TRBD2 | - | TRBV15 | TGTGCCACCAGCAGAGATCCGGGACTAGCGGTGGGGAATGAGCAGTTCTTC | CATSRDPGLAVGNEQFF
TRBJ1-5 | TRBD1 | - | TRBV7-2 | TGTGCCAGCAGCCCCGTGCACAGGGGTCAGCCCCAGCATTTT | CASSPVHRGQPQHF
TRBJ1-4 | - | - | TRBV28 | TGTGCCAGCAGTCTGGGGGTGATTGCAACTAATGAAAAACTGTTTTTT | CASSLGVIATNEKLFF
TRBJ1-2 | - | once | TRBV5-1 | TGCGCCAGTAGCGATGGGATGGCGATTCTCACCTTC | CASSDGMAILTF
TRBJ1-1 | - | few | TRBV6-6 | TGTGCCAGCAGTTTTAGTACGGGGTCCACGAAAGCTTTCTTT | CASSFSTGSTKAFF
TRBJ2-3 | TRBD2 | - | TRBV9 | TGTGCCAGCAGCTCCAGCGGGGGAGGTTTAGATACGCAGTATTTT | CASSSSGGGLDTQYF
TRBJ1-4 | - | - | TRBV7-9 | TGTGCCAGCAGCTTAGCAAGGGGAGCAACTAATGAAAAACTGTTTTTT | CASSLARGATNEKLFF
TRBJ1-1 | - | once | TRBV5-4 | TGTGCCAGCAGCTGGGCGGGGGCCGAGAACACTGAAGCTTTCTTT | CASSWAGAENTEAFF
TRBJ2-2 | - | - | TRBV9 | TGTGCCAGCAGCGTAGCACCAACTGGGAACACCGGGGAGCTGTTTTTT | CASSVAPTGNTGELFF
TRBJ1-5 | - | - | TRBV5-6 | TGTGCCAGCAGCTGGGGTCTAGGTCTCAATCAGCCCCAGCATTTT | CASSWGLGLNQPQHF
TRBJ2-7 | TRBD2 | - | TRBV9 | TGTGCCAGCAGCGAGAAGGGGACTAGCAACCACTACGAGCAGTACTTC | CASSEKGTSNHYEQYF
TRBJ1-3 | - | few | TRBV5-4 | TGTGCCAGCAGCTTGGTCGCAGGGCTCTGGAAACACCATATATTT | CASSLVAGLWKHHIF
TRBJ1-2 | - | - | TRBV5-4 | TGTGCCAACAGCCCAGACACTTCTAACTATGGCTACACCTTC | CANSPDTSNYGYTF
TRBJ2-5 | TRBD2 | once | TRBV6-2/TRBV6-3 | TGTGCCAGCAGTGCCGCCGGGACTAGCGGGGGGGAGGGCAAGACCCAGTACTTC | CASSAAGTSGGEGKTQYF
TRBJ2-1 | TRBD1 | - | TRBV5-4 | TGTGCCAGCAGCTCCTTCCCCGACAGGGAAAGCAGTGAGCAGTTCTTC | CASSSFPDRESSEQFF
TRBJ1-2 | - | - | TRBV2 | TGTGCCAGCCGGGACACGTATAACTATGGCTACACCTTC | CASRDTYNYGYTF
TRBJ2-1 | TRBD2 | once | TRBV5-1 | TGCGCCAGCAGCTTGGCTAGCGGGGGCAATGAGCAGTTCTTC | CASSLASGGNEQFF
TRBJ1-2 | - | - | TRBV29-1 | TGCAGCGTTGAAAGGCCTCCGGGGGGCTATGGCTACACCTTC | CSVERPPGGYGYTF
TRBJ1-4 | - | - | TRBV19 | TGTGCCAGTAGACTCGTGGACAGAAGAAATGAAAAACTGTTTTTT | CASRLVDRRNEKLFF
TRBJ2-2 | - | few | TRBV24-1 | TGTGCCACCAGTGAATTAACCACCGGGGAGCTGTTTTTT | CATSELTTGELFF
TRBJ1-1 | TRBD1 | - | TRBV29-1 | TGCAGCGTTGAATTCTTAGGGACAGGGATTGAAGCTTTCTTT | CSVEFLGTGIEAFF
TRBJ1-5 | - | - | TRBV19 | TGTGCCAGTAGTATAGGCGGGGGCGTCAATCAGCCCCAGCATTTT | CASSIGGGVNQPQHF
TRBJ2-7 | - | - | TRBV3-1/TRBV3-2 | TGTGCCAGCAGCCACGCCGGGACGGGCGGAAGGTACGAGCAGTACTTC | CASSHAGTGGRYEQYF
TRBJ2-7 | - | - | TRBV7-8 | TGTGCCAGCAGCTCCAGTCGGGGCCGGACAGCGATCTCCTACGAGCAGTACTTC | CASSSSRGRTAISYEQYF
TRBJ2-1 | TRBD1 | once | TRBV7-2 | TGTGCCAGCAGCTCTAGGACAGGGGCCGGATATGAGCAGTTCTTC | CASSSRTGAGYEQFF
TRBJ2-1 | - | - | TRBV9 | TGTGCCAGCAGCGTAGGAACCCTGGTCAACAATGAGCAGTTCTTC | CASSVGTLVNNEQFF
TRBJ2-5 | - | - | TRBV6-2/TRBV6-3 | TGTGCCGGTAGTTCAGGACAGCCGGGGGTCCAAGAGACCCAGTACTTC | CAGSSGQPGVQETQYF
TRBJ1-2 | - | - | TRBV2 | TGTGCCAGCAGGAGACAGACCTGGATTGATGGCTACACCTTC | CASRRQTWIDGYTF
TRBJ2-2 | TRBD2 | - | TRBV10-3 | TGTGCCATCAGCGCCCCCCGGCGGCTAGCGGGAGCGGGCACCGGGGAGCTGTTTTTT | CAISAPRRLAGAGTGELFF
TRBJ2-7 | TRBD2 | - | TRBV7-2 | TGTGCCAGCAGCTTAGTAGCGGGAAGCTCCTACGAGCAGTACTTC | CASSLVAGSSYEQYF
TRBJ1-2 | - | - | TRBV3-1/TRBV3-2 | TGTGCCAGCAGCCAATCCGGGAGCTATGGCTACACCTTC | CASSQSGSYGYTF
TRBJ2-3 | TRBD2 | - | TRBV9 | TGTGCCAGCAGCGTAGCTAGCGGGTACACAGATACGCAGTATTTT | CASSVASGYTDTQYF
TRBJ2-2 | - | - | TRBV5-8 | TGTGCCAGCAGCCGCGGACAATCGAACACCGGGGAGCTGTTTTTT | CASSRGQSNTGELFF
TRBJ2-5 | TRBD2 | - | TRBV3-1/TRBV3-2 | TGTGCCAGCAGCCCCCCGAGTAGAACTAGCGGGAGTGGTGAGACCCAGTACTTC | CASSPPSRTSGSGETQYF
TRBJ2-6 | - | - | TRBV30 | TGTGCCTGGAGTCTATCTGGGGCCAACGTCCTGACTTTC | CAWSLSGANVLTF
TRBJ2-5 | - | - | TRBV25-1 | TGTGCCAGCAGTGAACCCAAGGACGGTATAGAAGAGACCCAGTACTTC | CASSEPKDGIEETQYF
TRBJ2-6 | TRBD2 | - | TRBV4-2 | TGTGCCAGCAGCCTCCGAACTCTAGCGGGCCCTGGGGCCAACGTCCTGACTTTC | CASSLRTLAGPGANVLTF
TRBJ1-2 | - | - | TRBV19 | TGTGCCAGTAGTACCCAGGGGTCCTTGAACTATGGCTACACCTTC | CASSTQGSLNYGYTF
TRBJ1-3 | - | - | TRBV18 | TGTGCCAGCTCACCACGGCCACCGCGCTCTGGAAACACCATATATTTT | CASSPRPPRSGNTIYF
TRBJ2-3 | TRBD2 | - | TRBV15 | TGTGCCACCAGACCACTGCTAGCGGGGTCAGATACGCAGTATTTT | CATRPLLAGSDTQYF
TRBJ1-2 | - | - | TRBV19 | TGTGCCAGTAGCCGCCTCATAGGGGACGGGAACTATGGCTACACCTTC | CASSRLIGDGNYGYTF
TRBJ2-2 | TRBD2 | - | TRBV28 | TGTGCCAGCACCTTAGCGGGAGGGCCGACCACCGGGGAGCTGTTTTTT | CASTLAGGPTTGELFF
TRBJ1-6 | - | - | TRBV9 | TGTGCCAGCACCGCCCAACAGGGACTCCGATCACCCCTCCACTTT | CASTAQQGLRSPLHF